This T cell receptor beta chain was captured in a study of T cell repertoires in cytomegalovirus infection (dated by TCRdb to about 2019). For the study in its entirety: The peptide stimulations were aimed at well-studied HLA-B-restricted epitopes as well as recently identified HLA-C-restricted CMV epitopes, whose presentation resists viral immunomodulation. Donor HLA type was relevant to the analysis, as public TCR beta signatures indicated carriage of CMV infection together with the matching HLA type.

Looking up the germline V gene yields CDR1 MNHEY and CDR2 SVGAGI. The CDR3, cysteine through phenylalanine, is 16 amino acids long. Solely the CDR3 DNA is kept, with 48 bases framed from the first base. At the junction V is shortened by 6 bases and J by 5 bases, with 22 bases in between. Instrument on record: Illumina HiSeq 1500. TCRdb itself trimmed the public reads at Q25 with fastp, ran MiXCR and retained productive beta chains. For every CDR3 protein sequence, its rows merge into one entry that carries the most common genes and DNA. Recorded for this sample are about 110,000 distinct CDR3 sequences; 25% to 30% of them occurred a single time. Roughly 81% of the sample goes to the ten largest clones. With respect to this clonotype: Its antigen is unknown. No much larger clone exists at a distance of one base, and base qualities are not known.

Study-wide findings and limitations: The ex vivo response was dominated by HLA-C-restricted CMV-specific TCR beta clonotypes, and the single most frequent clonotype in two of eight donors was supplied by these HLA-C-restricted clonotypes. In both this cohort and an independent roughly 330-donor cohort, the cumulative frequency of public TCR beta family members distinguished carriers of CMV infection plus the relevant HLA type.

The meaning of the sample's treatment or condition label: in vitro stimulation with specific CMV peptide epitopes to enrich CMV-specific T cells. This clonotype was sampled from a human donor in good health (CMV status not recorded). Some clones in this sample may be carry-over from other donors' samples. The rearranged segments are TRBV6-5 and TRBJ2-5; the D gene remains uncertain. The material sequenced was CD8+ T cells from cultured PBMCs, taken from culture after CMV antigen stimulation. The DNA reads as follows: TGTGCCAGCAGAACCCCCGGGCTGGGATCAAGTGAGACCCAGTACTTC. It is translated as CASRTPGLGSSETQYF.